This T cell receptor beta chain was observed in a study of blood T cell repertoires in COVID-19. At the level of the study: The analysed material was cDNA or gDNA that came from T cells, B-cell-depleted T cells, or PBMCs.

Patients in Seattle were enrolled during active infection, then followed longitudinally. Original processing notes: Amplified reference gene primers provided the basis for estimating nucleated cell counts. The protocol was immunoSEQ multiplex PCR, while the TCRdb copy is restricted to in-frame clones and leaves out a portion. That table furnishes V, J and clone size, whereas the DNA furnished D and trimming. This repertoire shows nearly 350,000 clones, more than 70% found once; its top ten account for around 7.9%. This CDR3 comprises 12 residues. Deletions cut 0 bases from V and 4 bases from J, with 6 bases between. Per the germline V gene, CDR1 is SQVTM and CDR2 is ANQGSEA.

This chain uses TRBV29-1 with TRBJ1-2; D gene unclear. Sequencing used peripheral blood. This clonotype was sampled from a woman in her 70s with COVID-19, enrolled during active disease. This CDR3 reads CSVEDILYGYTF. Here the CDR3 DNA reads TGCAGCGTTGAAGATATCCTCTATGGCTACACCTTC. Full variable domain (remainder filled in from reference TRBV29-1 and TRBJ1-2): SAVISQKPSRDICQRGTSLTIQCQVDSQVTMMFWYRQQPGQSLTLIATANQGSEATYESGFVIDKFPISRPNLTFSTLTVSNMSPEDSSIYLCSVEDILYGYTFGSGTRLTVV.